This T cell receptor (beta chain) comes out of a study of CD8 T cells in ankylosing spondylitis. Study-wide results and caveats: CD8+ by phenotype, disease-linked clones were relatively rare in peripheral blood. Made up of eight highly homologous variants, a TCR beta motif appeared characteristic of ankylosing spondylitis blood.

This clonotype was counted at least ten times. The antigen is undetermined. TCRdb redid the calling of the 5' RACE reads with MiXCR, one entry per CDR3 protein. The data contain about 220,000 distinct CDR3 sequences, about 7% of them seen just once; the ten biggest clones take up 12% to 15%. CDR1 DFQATT and CDR2 SNEGSKA come from the germline V gene (reference sequence). V was trimmed by 3 bases and J by 7 bases, leaving 10 bases between them. CDR3 length equals 12 residues. Sequenced input: blood, either unsorted or a sorted T cell fraction (not recorded which). The sequence derives from a male donor with ankylosing spondylitis. The chain has TRBV20-1 and TRBJ2-1; perhaps TRBD2 as D (6 bases). CDR3 amino acids: CSASGGKNEQFF. CDR3 DNA sequence: TGCAGTGCTAGCGGCGGGAAAAATGAGCAGTTCTTC.